This entry lists 17 T cell receptor beta chains sequenced from one sample in a study of blood T cell repertoires in COVID-19 (TCRdb year 2020). Library generation was performed with the immunoSEQ multiplex PCR assay. What TCRdb holds here is the immuneACCESS table cut down to in-frame rearrangements. Part of the clones is not present; checked against another copy, under half of the missing clones reflect an unresolved V gene, and the others are unexplained. The sample yields approximately 170,000 clones; 86% were counted once. The ten largest clones add up to approximately 10% of the sample. The sequencing input was peripheral blood. The source is a woman aged 55-70 years with COVID-19, enrolled during active disease.

This sequence joins TRBV15 and TRBJ2-1, with 10 bases matching TRBD1. The germline gives CDR1 LNHNV, CDR2 YYDKDF (reference sequence). V shed 3 bases, J shed 7 bases, and the junction held 6 bases outside the gene matches. This CDR3 region has 15 residues. CDR3 in DNA: TGTGCCACCAGCAGTAGACAGGGGGCTTGGAATGAGCAGTTCTTC. This translates into CATSSRQGAWNEQFF. The whole variable domain, filled in from reference TRBV15 and TRBJ2-1, reads DAMVIQNPRYQVTQFGKPVTLSCSQTLNHNVMYWYQQKSSQAPKLLFHYYDKDFNNEADTPDNFQSRRPNTSFCFLDIRSPGLGDTAMYLCATSSRQGAWNEQFFGPGTRLTVL.

The chain links TRBV10-2 to TRBJ2-3; 8 nucleotides line up with TRBD1. The J segment lost 5 bases and the V segment lost 11 bases, leaving 9 bases of the junction unmatched. This CDR3 contains 13 residues. Germline V gives CDR1 WSHSY, CDR2 SAAADI. For the CDR3, the DNA is TGCGCCCCAGGGGGCGCGGTGTTAGATACGCAGTATTTT. Translating gives CAPGGAVLDTQYF.

The rearrangement uses TRBV9 and TRBJ1-3; the match to TRBD1 covers 9 bases. V shed 3 bases, J shed 5 bases, and the junction held 6 bases outside the gene matches. CDR1 and CDR2 from the germline V gene are SGDLS and YYNGEE. CDR3 length: 15 residues. Here the CDR3 DNA reads TGTGCCAGCAGCGCAGGGACAGGGTCCAGAAACACCATATATTTT. Translating gives CASSAGTGSRNTIYF.

The chain has TRBV4-2 and TRBJ1-2, with D perhaps TRBD1 (6 bases). The germline CDR1 and CDR2 sequences are LGHNA and YNFKEQ. Trimming removed 1 base from V and 6 bases from J, with 24 bases in between. This CDR3 contains 18 residues. The CDR3: CASSQGERDNPEYNGYTF. The CDR3 DNA follows: TGTGCCAGCAGCCAAGGCGAACGGGACAACCCTGAGTACAATGGCTACACCTTC.

The J gene is TRBJ2-1, the V gene TRBV6-5, with D perhaps matching TRBD1 (5 bases). Trimming removed 6 bases from V and 5 bases from J, with 11 bases in between. CDR3 size: 13 residues. Looked up from germline, CDR1 is MNHEY and CDR2 is SVGAGI. This CDR3 reads CASRDTTDNEQFF. The DNA for the CDR3 is TGTGCCAGCAGGGACACTACGGACAATGAGCAGTTCTTC.

The table lists this clone with a count of one. The J gene is TRBJ1-5, the V gene TRBV19; 10 bases fit TRBD1. The ends lost 6 bases at V and 3 bases at J; junction bases unmatched: 5. The CDR3 has 15 amino acids. CDR1 is LNHDA and CDR2 is SQIVND in the germline V gene (reference sequence). CDR3 sequence: CASRRQGANNQPQHF. CDR3 sequence (DNA): TGTGCCAGTAGGAGACAGGGGGCCAACAATCAGCCCCAGCATTTT.

This clone was seen a handful of times. V and J are TRBV5-4 and TRBJ2-1; 11 positions match TRBD2. CDR3 length equals 16 residues. Losses at the gene ends were 3 bases for V and 4 bases for J; bases not matched to a gene: 6. Looked up from germline, CDR1 is SGHNT and CDR2 is YYREEE (reference sequence). CDR3 sequence (DNA): TGTGCCAGCAGCTCCACGACTAGCGGGATGTACAATGAGCAGTTCTTC. Encoded protein: CASSSTTSGMYNEQFF.

The chain couples TRBV7-9 to TRBJ2-2; no reliable D call. The germline CDR1 and CDR2 sequences are SEHNR and FQNEAQ (reference sequence). V shed 3 bases and J shed 4 bases, with 9 bases lying between them. There are 14 residues in the CDR3. Here the CDR3 reads CASSLTTSTGELFF. The CDR3 nucleotides are TGTGCCAGCAGCTTGACGACATCCACCGGGGAGCTGTTTTTT.

The chain recombines TRBV6-5 with TRBJ2-7; 10 nucleotides align to TRBD1. The CDR3 is 14 residues long. After removal of 2 bases from V and 7 bases from J, the junction contained 5 bases not matched to a gene. The germline V gene encodes CDR1 MNHEY and CDR2 SVGAGI. CDR3 nucleotide sequence: TGTGCCAGCAGTTACGGGACAGGGGCGGGGGAGCAGTACTTC. As protein: CASSYGTGAGEQYF.

This clone was recorded a few times. The chain recombines TRBV28 with TRBJ1-4; D is undetermined. CDR1 and CDR2 (germline): MDHEN, SYDVKM. There are 14 residues in the CDR3. Deletions cut 7 bases from V and 6 bases from J, with 15 bases between. The CDR3 DNA sequence: TGTGCCAGCACTCCCTTGGGGAGATATGAAAAACTGTTTTTT. Amino acids: CASTPLGRYEKLFF.

The genes are TRBV6-5 and TRBJ2-2; TRBD2 might be the D (6 bases). Trimming left V 10 bases short and J 3 bases short, with 15 bases between. Germline-derived CDR1 and CDR2 are MNHEY and SVGAGI. This CDR3 is 14 amino acids long. CDR3 sequence: CATDNRRDTGELFF. CDR3 coding DNA: TGTGCCACCGATAACAGGAGGGACACCGGGGAGCTGTTTTTT.

CDR3 DNA: TGTGCCACCAGCAGAGATCAGGGCCGGCGGATCTATGGCTACACCTTC. Translation gives CATSRDQGRRIYGYTF. V gene TRBV15 combines with J gene TRBJ1-2; D may be TRBD1 (5 bases). The ends were cut back, 0 bases at V and 4 bases at J, with 15 bases in the middle. CDR1 and CDR2 (germline): LNHNV, YYDKDF (reference sequence). The CDR3 sequence is 16 residues long.

This clone was recorded only once. This sequence joins TRBV27 and TRBJ1-5; D uncertain. The germline V and J ends were trimmed by 4 bases and 7 bases, with 11 bases remaining between them. This CDR3 comprises 13 residues. Per the germline V gene, CDR1 is MNHEY and CDR2 is SMNVEV (reference sequence). CDR3 protein: CASSSSGGQPQHF. The CDR3 DNA follows: TGTGCCAGCAGTTCAAGTGGCGGACAGCCCCAGCATTTT.

The J gene is TRBJ2-3, the V gene TRBV9; D is possibly TRBD2 (6 bases). Germline V gene data show CDR1 as SGDLS and CDR2 as YYNGEE. The V end was cut by 3 bases, the J end by 6 bases, with 11 bases between. This CDR3 contains 13 residues. CDR3 DNA: TGTGCCAGCAGCGCGAGCGGGCCCGATACGCAGTATTTT. It translates to CASSASGPDTQYF.

The chain employs TRBV25-1 and TRBJ2-3, with D possibly TRBD2 on 6 matching bases. Trimming took off 6 bases at V and 1 base at J, with 14 bases between the two ends. The germline V gene has CDR1 MGHDK and CDR2 SYGVNS. CDR3 size: 15 residues. CDR3 protein: CASSRLGAGTDTQYF. The DNA of the CDR3 is TGTGCCAGCAGCCGACTAGGTGCTGGCACAGATACGCAGTATTTT.

V usage is TRBV6-5 and J usage is TRBJ2-3; no clear D. The CDR3 has 15 residues. Trimming pared 2 bases from V and 0 bases from J, leaving 9 bases between. Germline V lookup: CDR1 MNHEY, CDR2 SVGAGI. The DNA of the CDR3 is TGTGCCAGCAGTTACCGGAGTTCTAGCACAGATACGCAGTATTTT. Its translation: CASSYRSSSTDTQYF.

The V call is TRBV6-4, the J call TRBJ1-1; possibly TRBD1 for D (6 bases). Trimming shortened V by 6 bases and J by 4 bases, and 12 bases separated the two germline ends. This CDR3 is built from 13 residues. Per germline, CDR1 MRHNA and CDR2 SNTAGT. The CDR3, as DNA: TGTGCCAGCAGGAATGAAGGGGGCACTGAAGCTTTCTTT. Amino acids: CASRNEGGTEAFF.